The clone carrying this T cell receptor beta chain was recorded many times. The antigen remains unidentified. These data come from a study of blood T cells in healthy people across ages. The CDR3 spans 14 residues. Germline trimming cut 6 bases from V and 5 bases from J; bases unmatched to any gene: 7. Germline-derived CDR1 and CDR2 are MNHEY and SMNVEV (reference sequence). A J-beta primer mix and a sample-barcoded 5' primer were used in a second PCR of roughly 6 to 11 cycles. Every molecule of cDNA carried a tag from a template-switch adaptor with 12 random nucleotides. CDR3-containing paired-end reads numbered at least 2.5 million in each sample. Each CDR3 protein gets one entry after TCRdb re-called the 5' RACE reads with MiXCR. The sample lists 1.5 million to 2 million distinct CDR3 sequences; roughly 28% were seen once. Regarding the study as a whole: Estimates of total diversity, which came from one million sequenced T cells, were considered to be underestimates. CMV status of donors was not determined, possibly confounding expanded clonotype changes.

The sequenced material came from blood. The receptor was isolated from a woman in her 30s in good health. The rearrangement joins TRBV27 to TRBJ1-2; 9 bases are shared with TRBD1. In DNA form, the CDR3 reads TGTGCCAGCAGATACAGGGGGCCACCATATGGCTACACCTTC. Translated, it gives CASRYRGPPYGYTF.